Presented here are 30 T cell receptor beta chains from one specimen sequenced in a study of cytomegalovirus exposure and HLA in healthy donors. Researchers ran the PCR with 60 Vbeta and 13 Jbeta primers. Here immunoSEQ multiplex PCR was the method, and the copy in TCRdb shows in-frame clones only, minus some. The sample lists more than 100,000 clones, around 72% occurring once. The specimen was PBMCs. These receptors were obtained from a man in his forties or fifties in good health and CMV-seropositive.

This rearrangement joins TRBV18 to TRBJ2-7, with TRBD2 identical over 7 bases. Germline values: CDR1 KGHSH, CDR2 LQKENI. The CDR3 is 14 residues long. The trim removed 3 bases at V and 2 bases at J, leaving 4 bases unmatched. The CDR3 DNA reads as TGTGCCAGCTCACCGGGACGGGGGGCCTACGAGCAGTACTTC. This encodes CASSPGRGAYEQYF. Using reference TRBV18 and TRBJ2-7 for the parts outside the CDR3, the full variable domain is NAGVMQNPRHLVRRRGQEARLRCSPMKGHSHVYWYRQLPEEGLKFMVYLQKENIIDESGMPKERFSAEFPKEGPSILRIQQVVRGDSAAYFCASSPGRGAYEQYFGPGTRLTVT.

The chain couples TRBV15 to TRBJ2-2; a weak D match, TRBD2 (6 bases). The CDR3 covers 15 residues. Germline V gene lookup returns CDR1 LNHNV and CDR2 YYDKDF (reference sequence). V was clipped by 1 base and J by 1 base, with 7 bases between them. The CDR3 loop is CATSRVGGNTGELFF. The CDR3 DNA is TGTGCCACCAGCAGAGTGGGGGGGAACACCGGGGAGCTGTTTTTT.

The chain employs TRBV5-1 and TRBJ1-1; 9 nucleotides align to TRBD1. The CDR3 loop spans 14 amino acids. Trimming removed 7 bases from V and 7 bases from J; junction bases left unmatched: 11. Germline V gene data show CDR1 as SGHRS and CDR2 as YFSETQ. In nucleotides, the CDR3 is TGCGCCAGCGCAGCTTTGGACAGGGGTAATGAAGCTTTCTTT. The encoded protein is CASAALDRGNEAFF.

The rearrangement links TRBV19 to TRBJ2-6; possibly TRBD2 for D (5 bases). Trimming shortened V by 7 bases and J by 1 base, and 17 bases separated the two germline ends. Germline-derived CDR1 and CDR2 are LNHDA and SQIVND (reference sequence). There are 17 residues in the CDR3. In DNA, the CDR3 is TGTGCCAGTAACCCCCGGCGGGCCACGTCTGGGGCCAACGTCCTGACTTTC. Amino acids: CASNPRRATSGANVLTF.

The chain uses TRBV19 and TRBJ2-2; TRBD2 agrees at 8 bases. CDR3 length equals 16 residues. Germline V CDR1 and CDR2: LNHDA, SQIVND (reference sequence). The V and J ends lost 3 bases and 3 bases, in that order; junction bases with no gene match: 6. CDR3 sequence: CASSILASGYTGELFF. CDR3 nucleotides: TGTGCCAGTAGTATCCTCGCTAGCGGGTACACCGGGGAGCTGTTTTTT.

CDR3 region: CASTEGGSANTEAFF. CDR3 in DNA: TGTGCCAGCACCGAGGGGGGGTCGGCGAACACTGAAGCTTTCTTT. The gene calls are TRBV2 and TRBJ1-1, with D perhaps TRBD1 (6 bases). Germline assignment: CDR1 SNHLY and CDR2 FYNNEI. CDR3 length equals 15 residues. Trimming cost V 7 bases and J 1 base, with 16 bases left between them.

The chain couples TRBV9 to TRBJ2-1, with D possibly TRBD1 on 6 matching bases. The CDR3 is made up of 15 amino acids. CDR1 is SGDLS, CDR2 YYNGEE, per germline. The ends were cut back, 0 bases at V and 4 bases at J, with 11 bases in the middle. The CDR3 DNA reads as TGTGCCAGCAGCGTAGCAGGGGATGGTTACAATGAGCAGTTCTTC. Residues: CASSVAGDGYNEQFF.

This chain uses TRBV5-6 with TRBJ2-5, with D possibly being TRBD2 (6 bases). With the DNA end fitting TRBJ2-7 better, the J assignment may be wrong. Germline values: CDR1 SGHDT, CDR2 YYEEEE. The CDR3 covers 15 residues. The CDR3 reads CASSMAGGGSYEQYF. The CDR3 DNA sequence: TGTGCCAGCTCCATGGCCGGGGGTGGCTCCTACGAGCAGTACTTC.

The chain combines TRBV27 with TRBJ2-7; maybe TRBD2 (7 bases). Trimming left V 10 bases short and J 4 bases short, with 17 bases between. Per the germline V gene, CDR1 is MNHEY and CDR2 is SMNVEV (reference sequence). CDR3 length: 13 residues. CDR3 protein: CATRDYQGYEQYF. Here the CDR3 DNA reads TGTGCCACCCGGGACTACCAGGGGTACGAGCAGTACTTC.

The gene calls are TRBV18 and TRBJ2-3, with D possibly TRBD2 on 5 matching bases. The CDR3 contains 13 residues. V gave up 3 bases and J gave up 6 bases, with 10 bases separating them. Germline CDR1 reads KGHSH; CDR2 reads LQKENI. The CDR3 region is CASSPSSGDTQYF. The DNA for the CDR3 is TGTGCCAGCTCACCTTCTTCGGGGGATACGCAGTATTTT.

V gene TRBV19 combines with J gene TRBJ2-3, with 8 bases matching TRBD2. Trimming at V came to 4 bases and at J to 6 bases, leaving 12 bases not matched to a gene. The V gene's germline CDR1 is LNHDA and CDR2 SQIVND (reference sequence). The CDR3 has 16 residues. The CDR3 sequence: CASSSVGLAKGDTQYF. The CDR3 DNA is TGTGCCAGTAGTAGCGTCGGACTAGCCAAGGGGGATACGCAGTATTTT.

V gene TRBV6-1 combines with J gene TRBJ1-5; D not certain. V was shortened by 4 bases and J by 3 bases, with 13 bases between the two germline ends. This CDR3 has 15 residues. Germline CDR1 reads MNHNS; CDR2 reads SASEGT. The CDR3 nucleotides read TGTGCCAGCAGTGGAGGCAGAGAATCCAATCAGCCCCAGCATTTT. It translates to CASSGGRESNQPQHF.

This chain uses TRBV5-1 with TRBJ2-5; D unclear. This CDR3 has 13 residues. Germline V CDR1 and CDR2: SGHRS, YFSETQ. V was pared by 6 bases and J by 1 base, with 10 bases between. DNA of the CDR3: TGCGCCAGCACCTCTACGCCCCAAGAGACCCAGTACTTC. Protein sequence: CASTSTPQETQYF.

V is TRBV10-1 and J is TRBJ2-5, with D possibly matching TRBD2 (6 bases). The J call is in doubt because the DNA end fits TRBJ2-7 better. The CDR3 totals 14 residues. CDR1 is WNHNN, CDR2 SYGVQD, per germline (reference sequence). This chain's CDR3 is CASSEGTPPYEQYF. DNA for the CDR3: TGCGCCAGCAGTGAGGGGACTCCACCCTACGAGCAGTACTTC.

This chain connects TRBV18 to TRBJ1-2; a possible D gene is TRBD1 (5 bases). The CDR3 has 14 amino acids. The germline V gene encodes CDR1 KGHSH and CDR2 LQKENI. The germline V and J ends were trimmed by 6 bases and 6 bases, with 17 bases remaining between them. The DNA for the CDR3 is TGTGCCAGCTCCGCCGGGGGAAGAGGGAATGGCTACACCTTC. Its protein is CASSAGGRGNGYTF.

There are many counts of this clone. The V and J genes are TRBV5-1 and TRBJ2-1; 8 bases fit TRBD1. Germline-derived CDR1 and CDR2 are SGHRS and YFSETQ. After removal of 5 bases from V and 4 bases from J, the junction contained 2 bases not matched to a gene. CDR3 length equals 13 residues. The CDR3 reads CASRQGVYNEQFF. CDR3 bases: TGCGCCAGCAGACAGGGGGTGTACAATGAGCAGTTCTTC.

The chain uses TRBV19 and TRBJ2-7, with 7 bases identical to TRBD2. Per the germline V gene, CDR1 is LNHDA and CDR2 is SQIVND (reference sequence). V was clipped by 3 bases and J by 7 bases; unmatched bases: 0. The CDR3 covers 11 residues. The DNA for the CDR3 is TGTGCCAGTAGTATCGGGAGGGAGCAGTACTTC. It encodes CASSIGREQYF.

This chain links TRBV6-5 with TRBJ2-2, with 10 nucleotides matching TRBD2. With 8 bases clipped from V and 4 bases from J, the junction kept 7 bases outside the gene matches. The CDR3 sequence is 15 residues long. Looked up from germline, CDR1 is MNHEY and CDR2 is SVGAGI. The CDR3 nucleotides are TGTGCCAGCGCTTCTAGCGGGAGCGGCACCGGGGAGCTGTTTTTT. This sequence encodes CASASSGSGTGELFF.

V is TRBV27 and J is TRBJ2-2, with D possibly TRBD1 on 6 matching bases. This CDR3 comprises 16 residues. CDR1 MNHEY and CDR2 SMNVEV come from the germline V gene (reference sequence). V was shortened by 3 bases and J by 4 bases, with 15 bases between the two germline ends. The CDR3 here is CASSFSFSGVTGELFF. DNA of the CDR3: TGTGCCAGCAGTTTCTCCTTCTCAGGGGTCACCGGGGAGCTGTTTTTT.

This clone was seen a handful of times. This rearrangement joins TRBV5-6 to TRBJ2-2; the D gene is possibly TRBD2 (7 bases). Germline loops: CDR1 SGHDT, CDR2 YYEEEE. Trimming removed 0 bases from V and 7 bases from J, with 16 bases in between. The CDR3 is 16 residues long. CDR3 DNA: TGTGCCAGCAGCTTGGACGCGGGGGCGCGTTTCGGGGAGCTGTTTTTT. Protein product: CASSLDAGARFGELFF. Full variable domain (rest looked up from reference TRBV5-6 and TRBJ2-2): DAGVTQSPTHLIKTRGQQVTLRCSPKSGHDTVSWYQQALGQGPQFIFQYYEEEERQRGNFPDRFSGHQFPNYSSELNVNALLLGDSALYLCASSLDAGARFGELFFGEGSRLTVL.

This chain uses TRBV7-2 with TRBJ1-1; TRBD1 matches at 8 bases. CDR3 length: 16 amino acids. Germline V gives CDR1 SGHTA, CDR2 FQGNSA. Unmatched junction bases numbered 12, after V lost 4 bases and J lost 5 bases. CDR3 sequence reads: CASSSQGARVGTEAFF. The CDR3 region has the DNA TGTGCCAGCAGCTCCCAGGGGGCAAGAGTGGGGACTGAAGCTTTCTTT. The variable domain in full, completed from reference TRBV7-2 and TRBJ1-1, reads GAGVSQSPSNKVTEKGKDVELRCDPISGHTALYWYRQSLGQGLEFLIYFQGNSAPDKSGLPSDRFSAERTGGSVSTLTIQRTQQEDSAVYLCASSSQGARVGTEAFFGQGTRLTVV.

CDR3 DNA: TGTGCCAGCAGTGCTCGATCTTTCTCCTACGAGCAGTACTTC. It encodes CASSARSFSYEQYF. The chain couples TRBV9 to TRBJ2-5, with no clear D. The DNA matches TRBJ2-7 better at its end, which makes the J call doubtful. The CDR3 has 14 residues. In germline, CDR1 is SGDLS, CDR2 YYNGEE.

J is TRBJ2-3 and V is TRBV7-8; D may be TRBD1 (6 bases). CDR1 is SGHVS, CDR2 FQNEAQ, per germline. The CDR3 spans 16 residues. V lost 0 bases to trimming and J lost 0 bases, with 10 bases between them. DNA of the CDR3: TGTGCCAGCAGCTTAGCGAGGACAGAGAGCACAGATACGCAGTATTTT. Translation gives CASSLARTESTDTQYF.

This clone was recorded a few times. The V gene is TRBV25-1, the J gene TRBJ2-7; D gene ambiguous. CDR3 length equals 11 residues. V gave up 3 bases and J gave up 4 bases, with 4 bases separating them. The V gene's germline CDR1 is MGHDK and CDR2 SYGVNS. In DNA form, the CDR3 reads TGTGCCAGCAGTGATGAGTACGAGCAGTACTTC. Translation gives CASSDEYEQYF.

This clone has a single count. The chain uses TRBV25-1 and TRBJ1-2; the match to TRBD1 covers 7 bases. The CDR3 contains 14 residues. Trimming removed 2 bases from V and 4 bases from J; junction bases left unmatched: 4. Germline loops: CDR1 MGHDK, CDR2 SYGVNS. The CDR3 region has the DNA TGTGCCAGCAGTGAAGGAAACAGGGGCTATGGCTACACCTTC. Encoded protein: CASSEGNRGYGYTF.

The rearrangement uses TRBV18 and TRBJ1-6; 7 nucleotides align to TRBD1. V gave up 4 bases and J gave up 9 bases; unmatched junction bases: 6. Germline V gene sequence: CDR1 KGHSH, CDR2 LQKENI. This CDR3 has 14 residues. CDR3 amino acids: CASSLGTESSPLHF. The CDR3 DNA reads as TGTGCCAGCTCACTCGGGACAGAGAGTTCACCCCTCCACTTT.

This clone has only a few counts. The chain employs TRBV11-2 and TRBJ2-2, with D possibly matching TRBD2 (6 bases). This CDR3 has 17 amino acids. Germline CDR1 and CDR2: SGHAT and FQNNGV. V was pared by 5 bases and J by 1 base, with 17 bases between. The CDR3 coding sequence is TGTGCCAGCAGCCAAGTTGGGAGCGGGCGGAACACCGGGGAGCTGTTTTTT. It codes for CASSQVGSGRNTGELFF.

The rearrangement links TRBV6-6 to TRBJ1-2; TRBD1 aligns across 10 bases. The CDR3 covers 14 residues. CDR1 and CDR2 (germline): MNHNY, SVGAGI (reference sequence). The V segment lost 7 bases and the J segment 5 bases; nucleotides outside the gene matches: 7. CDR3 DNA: TGTGCCAGCACCTCCGGGACAGGGGTATATGGCTACACCTTC. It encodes CASTSGTGVYGYTF.

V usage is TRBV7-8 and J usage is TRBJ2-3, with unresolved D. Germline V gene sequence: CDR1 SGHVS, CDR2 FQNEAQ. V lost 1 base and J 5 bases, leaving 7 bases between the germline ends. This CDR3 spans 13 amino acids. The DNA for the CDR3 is TGTGCCAGCAGCTTAGTACCGGGAGATACGCAGTATTTT. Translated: CASSLVPGDTQYF.

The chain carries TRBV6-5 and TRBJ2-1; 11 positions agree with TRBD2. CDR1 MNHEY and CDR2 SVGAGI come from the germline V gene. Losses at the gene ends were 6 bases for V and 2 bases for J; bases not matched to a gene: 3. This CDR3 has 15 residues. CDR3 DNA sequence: TGTGCCAGCAGAACTAGCGGGAGCACCTACAATGAGCAGTTCTTC. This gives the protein CASRTSGSTYNEQFF.